This is a list of T cell receptor beta chains from one sample in a study of cytomegalovirus exposure and HLA in healthy donors. The table came from immunoSEQ multiplex PCR; TCRdb's copy has only in-frame clones and leaves some out. The sample includes about 120,000 clones, 81% of them seen just once. The sequenced material came from PBMCs. The source is a woman aged 40 to 50 in good health and CMV-seronegative. Both conserved end residues are part of each CDR3. A D gene is named only where the DNA matches it firmly. The size field is filled for only some rows; it gives once, few, many or a size class.

V gene: TRBV5-1; J gene: TRBJ1-1; D gene: TRBD1; clone size: NA; CDR3 DNA: TGCGCCAGCAGCTTGGGCGACAGGGGCGAAGCTTTCTTT; CDR3 protein: CASSLGDRGEAFF
V gene: TRBV9; J gene: TRBJ1-5; D gene: TRBD1; clone size: NA; CDR3 DNA: TGTGCCAGCAGCTACAGGGGGCAGCCCCAGCATTTT; CDR3 protein: CASSYRGQPQHF
V gene: TRBV2; J gene: TRBJ1-2; D gene: TRBD1; clone size: few; CDR3 DNA: TGTGCCAGCAGTGCCGGACAGGGAGGCAACTATGGCTACACCTTC; CDR3 protein: CASSAGQGGNYGYTF
V gene: TRBV6-5; J gene: TRBJ2-1; D gene: TRBD2; clone size: NA; CDR3 DNA: TGTGCCAGCAGTTACTCGGGACTAGCGGGAGCCAATGAGCAGTTCTTC; CDR3 protein: CASSYSGLAGANEQFF
V gene: TRBV10-2; J gene: TRBJ2-1; D gene: NA; clone size: NA; CDR3 DNA: TGCGCCAGCAGTGTAAGCGGAGGGGCACACGCTGAGCAGTTCTTC; CDR3 protein: CASSVSGGAHAEQFF
V gene: TRBV7-9; J gene: TRBJ2-1; D gene: TRBD1; clone size: NA; CDR3 DNA: TGTTCCAGCAGCGAACAGGGGAATGAGCAGTTCTTC; CDR3 protein: CSSSEQGNEQFF
V gene: TRBV7-3; J gene: TRBJ2-2; D gene: NA; clone size: NA; CDR3 DNA: TGTGCCAGCAGCTCGAAGATCTACGGGGAGCTGTTTTTT; CDR3 protein: CASSSKIYGELFF
V gene: TRBV15; J gene: TRBJ2-7; D gene: NA; clone size: NA; CDR3 DNA: TGTGCCACCAGCAGCGGGAACTCCCTCTACGAGCAGTACTTC; CDR3 protein: CATSSGNSLYEQYF
V gene: TRBV7-2; J gene: TRBJ2-3; D gene: TRBD2; clone size: NA; CDR3 DNA: TGTGCCAGCAGCTTAGTAAGGTTACTAGCGGATAGCACAGATACGCAGTATTTT; CDR3 protein: CASSLVRLLADSTDTQYF
V gene: TRBV4-3; J gene: TRBJ2-3; D gene: NA; clone size: NA; CDR3 DNA: TGCGCCAGCAGCCCGCGGCTAGCGCTCACGCAGTATTTT; CDR3 protein: CASSPRLALTQYF
V gene: TRBV19; J gene: TRBJ2-5; D gene: NA; clone size: NA; CDR3 DNA: TGTGCCAGTAGTAACACGGGGGAGACCCAGTACTTC; CDR3 protein: CASSNTGETQYF
V gene: TRBV19; J gene: TRBJ1-1; D gene: NA; clone size: NA; CDR3 DNA: TGTGCCAGTAGCCAAACAGGCTTGAACACTGAAGCTTTCTTT; CDR3 protein: CASSQTGLNTEAFF
V gene: TRBV29-1; J gene: TRBJ2-1; D gene: TRBD1; clone size: NA; CDR3 DNA: TGCAGCGTTGAAGATTATGGGACAGTCTCCTACAATGAGCAGTTCTTC; CDR3 protein: CSVEDYGTVSYNEQFF
V gene: TRBV5-1; J gene: TRBJ2-7; D gene: NA; clone size: NA; CDR3 DNA: TGCGCCAGCAGCTCGACACCTACCTACGAGCAGTACTTC; CDR3 protein: CASSSTPTYEQYF
V gene: TRBV2; J gene: TRBJ1-5; D gene: NA; clone size: NA; CDR3 DNA: TGTGCCAGCAGTGACCAGTTCAATCAGCCCCAGCATTTT; CDR3 protein: CASSDQFNQPQHF
V gene: TRBV5-1; J gene: TRBJ2-7; D gene: TRBD2; clone size: NA; CDR3 DNA: TGCGCCAGCAGCTTGAACGACGGGAGGAACCACGAGCAGTACTTC; CDR3 protein: CASSLNDGRNHEQYF
V gene: TRBV18; J gene: TRBJ1-2; D gene: NA; clone size: NA; CDR3 DNA: TGTGCCAGCTCACCGGCGGACAGCTCCGGCTACACCTTC; CDR3 protein: CASSPADSSGYTF
V gene: TRBV6-1; J gene: TRBJ2-7; D gene: NA; clone size: NA; CDR3 DNA: TGTGCCGCGACTAGTTCCTACGAGCAGTACTTC; CDR3 protein: CAATSSYEQYF
V gene: TRBV6-5; J gene: TRBJ2-2; D gene: TRBD1; clone size: NA; CDR3 DNA: TGTGCCAGCAGTTACCGACAGGGAACGCCCGGGGAGCTGTTTTTT; CDR3 protein: CASSYRQGTPGELFF
V gene: TRBV7-2; J gene: TRBJ1-2; D gene: NA; clone size: NA; CDR3 DNA: TGTGCCAGCAGCTTAGAGACAGGTCTTAACTATGGCTACACCTTC; CDR3 protein: CASSLETGLNYGYTF
V gene: TRBV19; J gene: TRBJ1-1; D gene: NA; clone size: NA; CDR3 DNA: TGTGCCAGTAGTACGGATATCGGCAGGGGCGGTAGCACTGAAGCTTTCTTT; CDR3 protein: CASSTDIGRGGSTEAFF
V gene: TRBV4-1; J gene: TRBJ1-1; D gene: NA; clone size: few; CDR3 DNA: TGCGCCAGCAGCCAAATGCAGACTCTGAACACTGAAGCTTTCTTT; CDR3 protein: CASSQMQTLNTEAFF
V gene: TRBV19; J gene: TRBJ2-3; D gene: TRBD1; clone size: NA; CDR3 DNA: TGTGCCAGTAGGGACAGGGGAGGTCCAGATACGCAGTATTTT; CDR3 protein: CASRDRGGPDTQYF
V gene: TRBV6-5; J gene: TRBJ1-1; D gene: NA; clone size: NA; CDR3 DNA: TGTGCCAGCAGAAGACAGTTGACGGACACTGAAGCTTTCTTT; CDR3 protein: CASRRQLTDTEAFF
V gene: TRBV11-2; J gene: TRBJ2-1; D gene: NA; clone size: NA; CDR3 DNA: TGTGCCAGCAGGTGGCGGGACCAGGGCAATGAGCAGTTCTTC; CDR3 protein: CASRWRDQGNEQFF
V gene: TRBV27; J gene: TRBJ1-1; D gene: NA; clone size: once; CDR3 DNA: TGTGCCAGCAGTCTTCAGGGGCAAGGCACTGAAGCTTTCTTT; CDR3 protein: CASSLQGQGTEAFF
V gene: TRBV11-2; J gene: TRBJ2-5; D gene: TRBD2; clone size: NA; CDR3 DNA: TGTGCCAGCAGCTACGGACAGAAGAGAAGCGGGGGCCTCCAAGAGACCCAGTACTTC; CDR3 protein: CASSYGQKRSGGLQETQYF
V gene: TRBV5-1; J gene: TRBJ1-1; D gene: NA; clone size: NA; CDR3 DNA: TGCGCCAGCAGCTCACAGGGTATGAACACTGAAGCTTTCTTT; CDR3 protein: CASSSQGMNTEAFF
V gene: TRBV7-9; J gene: TRBJ2-7; D gene: TRBD2; clone size: NA; CDR3 DNA: TGTGCCAGCAGCTTAGTATTAGCGGGGAATAGAGTCCTCGGCGAGCAGTACTTC; CDR3 protein: CASSLVLAGNRVLGEQYF
V gene: TRBV13; J gene: TRBJ1-2; D gene: TRBD1; clone size: NA; CDR3 DNA: TGTGCCAGCAGCTTAATGGGGACAGGCCCAAACTATGGCTACACCTTC; CDR3 protein: CASSLMGTGPNYGYTF
V gene: TRBV9; J gene: TRBJ2-7; D gene: TRBD2; clone size: NA; CDR3 DNA: TGTGCCAGCAGCGGAGCGGGGCCTTCCTACGAGCAGTACTTC; CDR3 protein: CASSGAGPSYEQYF
V gene: TRBV7-9; J gene: TRBJ2-2; D gene: NA; clone size: NA; CDR3 DNA: TGTGCCAGCAGCCAGGACACCGGGGAGCTGTTTTTT; CDR3 protein: CASSQDTGELFF
V gene: TRBV4-2; J gene: TRBJ2-7; D gene: TRBD2; clone size: NA; CDR3 DNA: TGTGCCAGCAGCCAAGACGGGACTAGCGGGAACTCCTACGAGCAGTACTTC; CDR3 protein: CASSQDGTSGNSYEQYF
V gene: TRBV12-5; J gene: TRBJ2-1; D gene: TRBD1; clone size: NA; CDR3 DNA: TGTGCTAGTGGTGCTGGTACGGGGACAGCGTCCTACAATGAGCAGTTCTTC; CDR3 protein: CASGAGTGTASYNEQFF
V gene: TRBV7-2; J gene: TRBJ2-1; D gene: TRBD2; clone size: NA; CDR3 DNA: TGTGCCAGCAGTGTTATGGGGACTAGCGGGAGGTTCTCCTACAATGAGCAGTTCTTC; CDR3 protein: CASSVMGTSGRFSYNEQFF
V gene: TRBV30; J gene: TRBJ2-7; D gene: NA; clone size: NA; CDR3 DNA: TGTGCCTGGAGCGGCGGGAACTACGAGCAGTACTTC; CDR3 protein: CAWSGGNYEQYF
V gene: TRBV15; J gene: TRBJ1-1; D gene: NA; clone size: NA; CDR3 DNA: TGTGCCACCAGCAGAGACAGGGATGGTTGGAACACTGAAGCTTTCTTT; CDR3 protein: CATSRDRDGWNTEAFF
V gene: TRBV5-4; J gene: TRBJ2-2; D gene: TRBD2; clone size: NA; CDR3 DNA: TGTGCCAGCAGCCCCGGACGGCGGGAGTTTGGCGGGGAGCTGTTTTTT; CDR3 protein: CASSPGRREFGGELFF
V gene: TRBV6-6; J gene: TRBJ2-3; D gene: TRBD2; clone size: NA; CDR3 DNA: TGTGCCAGCAGTTACGGACTAGCGGGTAGCACAGATACGCAGTATTTT; CDR3 protein: CASSYGLAGSTDTQYF
V gene: TRBV30; J gene: TRBJ1-2; D gene: NA; clone size: NA; CDR3 DNA: TGTGCCTGGAGTGTCGACAGCTACGGAGGCTACACCTTC; CDR3 protein: CAWSVDSYGGYTF
V gene: TRBV27; J gene: TRBJ1-1; D gene: NA; clone size: NA; CDR3 DNA: TGTGCCAGCAGTTTCATCGGGGGGTCGGGGGGCACTGAAGCTTTCTTT; CDR3 protein: CASSFIGGSGGTEAFF
V gene: TRBV5-4; J gene: TRBJ1-1; D gene: TRBD1; clone size: NA; CDR3 DNA: TGTGCCAGCAGCCCAACAGGGGGCCATAACGCTGAAGCTTTCTTT; CDR3 protein: CASSPTGGHNAEAFF
V gene: TRBV7-6; J gene: TRBJ1-1; D gene: NA; clone size: NA; CDR3 DNA: TGTGCCAGCAGACTCGGGGAGGTCACTGAAGCTTTCTTT; CDR3 protein: CASRLGEVTEAFF
V gene: TRBV30; J gene: TRBJ2-5; D gene: TRBD1; clone size: once; CDR3 DNA: TGTGCCTGGAGTGTACTAGGCAGGGGGTCGGAGACCCAGTACTTC; CDR3 protein: CAWSVLGRGSETQYF
V gene: TRBV30; J gene: TRBJ1-2; D gene: NA; clone size: NA; CDR3 DNA: TGTGCCTGGAGGCAGGACTATGGCTACACCTTC; CDR3 protein: CAWRQDYGYTF